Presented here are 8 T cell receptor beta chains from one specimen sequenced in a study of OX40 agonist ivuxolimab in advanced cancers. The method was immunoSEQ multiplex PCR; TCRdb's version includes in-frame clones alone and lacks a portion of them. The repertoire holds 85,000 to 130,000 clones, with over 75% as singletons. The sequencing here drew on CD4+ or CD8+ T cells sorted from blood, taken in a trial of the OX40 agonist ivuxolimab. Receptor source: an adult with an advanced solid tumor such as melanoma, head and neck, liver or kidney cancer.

CDR3 sequence (DNA): TGCGCCAGCAGCGAGGCCTCCTACGAGCAGTACTTC. Translating gives CASSEASYEQYF. The chain couples TRBV5-1 to TRBJ2-7; no clear D. The germline V gene encodes CDR1 SGHRS and CDR2 YFSETQ. The V gene lost 4 bases and the J gene lost 0 bases, with 5 bases spanning the gap. This CDR3 has 12 residues.

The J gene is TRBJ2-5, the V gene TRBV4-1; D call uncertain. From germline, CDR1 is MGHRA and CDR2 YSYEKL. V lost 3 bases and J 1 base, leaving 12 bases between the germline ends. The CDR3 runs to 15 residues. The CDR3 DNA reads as TGCGCCAGCAGCCACCAACCGACTGCCCAAGAGACCCAGTACTTC. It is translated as CASSHQPTAQETQYF.

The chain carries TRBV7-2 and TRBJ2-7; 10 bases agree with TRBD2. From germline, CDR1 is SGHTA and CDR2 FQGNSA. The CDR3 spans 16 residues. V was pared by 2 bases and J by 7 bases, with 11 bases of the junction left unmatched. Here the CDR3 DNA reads TGTGCCAGCAGCTTAAGCGGGCTAGCGGGAGCGGGGGAGCAGTACTTC. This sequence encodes CASSLSGLAGAGEQYF.

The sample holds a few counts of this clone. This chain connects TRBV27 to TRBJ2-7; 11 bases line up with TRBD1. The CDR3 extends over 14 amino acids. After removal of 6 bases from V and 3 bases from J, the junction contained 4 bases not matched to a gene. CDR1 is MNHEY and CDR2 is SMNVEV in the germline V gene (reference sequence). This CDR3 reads CASRRTGGFYEQYF. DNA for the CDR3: TGTGCCAGCAGGCGGACAGGGGGCTTCTACGAGCAGTACTTC.

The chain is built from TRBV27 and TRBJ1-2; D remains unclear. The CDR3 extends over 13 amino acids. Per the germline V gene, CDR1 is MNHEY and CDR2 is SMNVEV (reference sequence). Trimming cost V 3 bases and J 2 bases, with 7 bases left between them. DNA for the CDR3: TGTGCCAGCAGTTTCTCAGTAAACTATGGCTACACCTTC. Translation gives CASSFSVNYGYTF.

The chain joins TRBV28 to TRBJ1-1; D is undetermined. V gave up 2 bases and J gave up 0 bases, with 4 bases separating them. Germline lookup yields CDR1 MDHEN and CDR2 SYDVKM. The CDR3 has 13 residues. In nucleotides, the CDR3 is TGTGCCAGCAGTTTACTACTGAACACTGAAGCTTTCTTT. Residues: CASSLLLNTEAFF.

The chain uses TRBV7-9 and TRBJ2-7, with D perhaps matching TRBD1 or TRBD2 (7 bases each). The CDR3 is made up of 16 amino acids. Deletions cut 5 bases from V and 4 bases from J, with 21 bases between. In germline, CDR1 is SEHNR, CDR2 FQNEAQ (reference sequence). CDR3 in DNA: TGTGCCAGCAGCCCCCTCTCGACAGGGAGGGTATACGAGCAGTACTTC. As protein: CASSPLSTGRVYEQYF.

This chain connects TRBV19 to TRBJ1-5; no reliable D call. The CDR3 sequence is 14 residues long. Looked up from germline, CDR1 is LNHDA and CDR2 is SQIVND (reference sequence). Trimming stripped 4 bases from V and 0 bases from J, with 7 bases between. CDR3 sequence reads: CASSTTRSNQPQHF. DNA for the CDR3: TGTGCCAGTAGTACGACTCGTAGCAATCAGCCCCAGCATTTT.